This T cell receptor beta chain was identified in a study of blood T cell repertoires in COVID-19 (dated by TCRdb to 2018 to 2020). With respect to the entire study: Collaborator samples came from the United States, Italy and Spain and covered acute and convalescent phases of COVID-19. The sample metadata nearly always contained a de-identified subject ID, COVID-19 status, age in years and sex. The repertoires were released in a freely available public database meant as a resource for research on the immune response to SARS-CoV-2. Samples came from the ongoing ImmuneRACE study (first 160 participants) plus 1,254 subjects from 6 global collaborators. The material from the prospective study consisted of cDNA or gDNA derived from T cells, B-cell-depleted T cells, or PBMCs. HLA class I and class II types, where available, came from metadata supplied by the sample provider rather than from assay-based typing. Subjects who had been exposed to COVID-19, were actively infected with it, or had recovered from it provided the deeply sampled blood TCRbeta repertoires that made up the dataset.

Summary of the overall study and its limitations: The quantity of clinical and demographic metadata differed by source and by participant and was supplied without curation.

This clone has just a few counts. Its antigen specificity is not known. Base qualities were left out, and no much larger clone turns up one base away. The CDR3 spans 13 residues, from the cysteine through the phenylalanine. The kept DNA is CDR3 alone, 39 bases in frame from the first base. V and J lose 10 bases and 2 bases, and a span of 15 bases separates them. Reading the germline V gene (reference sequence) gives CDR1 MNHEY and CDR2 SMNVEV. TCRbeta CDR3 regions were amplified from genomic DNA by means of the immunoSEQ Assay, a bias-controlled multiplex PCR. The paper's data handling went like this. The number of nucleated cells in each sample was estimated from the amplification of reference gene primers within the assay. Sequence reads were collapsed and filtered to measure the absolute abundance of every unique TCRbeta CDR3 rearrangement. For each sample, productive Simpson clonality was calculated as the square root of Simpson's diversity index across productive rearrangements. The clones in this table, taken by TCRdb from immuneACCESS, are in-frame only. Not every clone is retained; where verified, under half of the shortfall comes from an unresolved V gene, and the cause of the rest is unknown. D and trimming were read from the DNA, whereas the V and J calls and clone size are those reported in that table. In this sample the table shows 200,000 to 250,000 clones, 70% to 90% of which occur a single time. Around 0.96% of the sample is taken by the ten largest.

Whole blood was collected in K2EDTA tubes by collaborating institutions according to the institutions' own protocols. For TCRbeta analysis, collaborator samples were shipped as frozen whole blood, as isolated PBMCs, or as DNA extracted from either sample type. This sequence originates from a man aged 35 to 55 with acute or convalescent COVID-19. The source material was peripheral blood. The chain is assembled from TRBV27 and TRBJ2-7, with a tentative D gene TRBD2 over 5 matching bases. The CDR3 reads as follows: CATSRAVTYEQYF. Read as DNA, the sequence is TGTGCCACCTCCCGAGCGGTAACCTACGAGCAGTACTTC.